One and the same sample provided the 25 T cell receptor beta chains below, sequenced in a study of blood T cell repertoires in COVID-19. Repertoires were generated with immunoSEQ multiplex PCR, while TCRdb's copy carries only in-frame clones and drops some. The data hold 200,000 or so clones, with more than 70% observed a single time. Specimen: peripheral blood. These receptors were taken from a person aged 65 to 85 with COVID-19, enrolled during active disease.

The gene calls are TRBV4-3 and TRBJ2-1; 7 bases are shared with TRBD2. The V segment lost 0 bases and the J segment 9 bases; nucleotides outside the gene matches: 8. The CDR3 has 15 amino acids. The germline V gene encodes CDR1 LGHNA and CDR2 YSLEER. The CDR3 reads CASSQEAGVRGEQFF. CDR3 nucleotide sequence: TGCGCCAGCAGCCAAGAGGCGGGGGTGAGGGGTGAGCAGTTCTTC.

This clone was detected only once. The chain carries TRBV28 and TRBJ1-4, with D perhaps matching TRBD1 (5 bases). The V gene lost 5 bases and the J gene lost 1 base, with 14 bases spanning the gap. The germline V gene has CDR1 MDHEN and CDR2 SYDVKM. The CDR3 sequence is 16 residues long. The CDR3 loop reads CASSILDRGTNEKLFF. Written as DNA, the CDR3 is TGTGCCAGCAGTATTCTCGACAGAGGAACTAATGAAAAACTGTTTTTT.

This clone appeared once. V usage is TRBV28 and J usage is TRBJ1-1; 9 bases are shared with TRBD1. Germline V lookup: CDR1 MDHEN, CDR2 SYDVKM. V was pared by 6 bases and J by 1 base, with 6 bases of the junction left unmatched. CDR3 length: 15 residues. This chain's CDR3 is CASRETGGRNTEAFF. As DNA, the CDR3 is TGTGCCAGCAGAGAGACAGGGGGACGGAACACTGAAGCTTTCTTT.

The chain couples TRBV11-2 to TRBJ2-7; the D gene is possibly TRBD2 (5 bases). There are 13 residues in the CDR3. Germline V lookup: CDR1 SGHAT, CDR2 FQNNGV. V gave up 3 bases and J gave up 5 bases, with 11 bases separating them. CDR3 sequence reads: CASSLSWRNEQYF. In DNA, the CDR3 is TGTGCCAGCAGCTTGAGCTGGAGGAACGAGCAGTACTTC.

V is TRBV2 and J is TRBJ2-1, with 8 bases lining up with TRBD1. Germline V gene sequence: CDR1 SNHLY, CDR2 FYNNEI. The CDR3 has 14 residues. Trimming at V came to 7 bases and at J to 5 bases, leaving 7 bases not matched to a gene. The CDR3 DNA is TGTGCCAGCATCAGACAGGGGCGGAACAATGAGCAGTTCTTC. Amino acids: CASIRQGRNNEQFF.

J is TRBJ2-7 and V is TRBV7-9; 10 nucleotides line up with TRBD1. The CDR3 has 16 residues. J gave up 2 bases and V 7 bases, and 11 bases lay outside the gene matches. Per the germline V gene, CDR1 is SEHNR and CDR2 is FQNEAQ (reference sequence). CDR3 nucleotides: TGTGCCAGCACCTCATCCGGGACAGGGGAAGCCTACGAGCAGTACTTC. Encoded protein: CASTSSGTGEAYEQYF.

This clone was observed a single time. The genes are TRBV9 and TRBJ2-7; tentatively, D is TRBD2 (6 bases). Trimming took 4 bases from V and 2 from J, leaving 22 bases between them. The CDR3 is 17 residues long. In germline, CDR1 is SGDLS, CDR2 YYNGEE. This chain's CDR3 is CASSTHDRGYPPYEQYF. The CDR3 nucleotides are TGTGCCAGCAGCACCCATGACCGGGGGTATCCGCCCTACGAGCAGTACTTC.

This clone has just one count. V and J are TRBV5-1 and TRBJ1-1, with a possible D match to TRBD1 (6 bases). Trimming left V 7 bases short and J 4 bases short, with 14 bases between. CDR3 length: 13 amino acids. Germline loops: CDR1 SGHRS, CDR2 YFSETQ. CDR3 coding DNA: TGCGCCAGCCGCCGTGGGGGCGCCACTGAAGCTTTCTTT. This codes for CASRRGGATEAFF. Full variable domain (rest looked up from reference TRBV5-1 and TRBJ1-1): KAGVTQTPRYLIKTRGQQVTLSCSPISGHRSVSWYQQTPGQGLQFLFEYFSETQRNKGNFPGRFSGRQFSNSRSEMNVSTLELGDSALYLCASRRGGATEAFFGQGTRLTVV.

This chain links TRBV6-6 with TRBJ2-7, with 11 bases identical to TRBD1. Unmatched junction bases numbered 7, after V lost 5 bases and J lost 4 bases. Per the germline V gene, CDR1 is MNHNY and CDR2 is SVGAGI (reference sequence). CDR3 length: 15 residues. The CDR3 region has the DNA TGTGCCAGCAGTGGCCGAGGACAGGGGGCTTACGAGCAGTACTTC. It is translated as CASSGRGQGAYEQYF.

The CDR3 region has the DNA TGTGCCAGCAGCGGGGGCCTGGGCAGGGAGATGGACAATGAGCAGTTCTTC. Amino acids: CASSGGLGREMDNEQFF. The chain has TRBV5-5 and TRBJ2-1; TRBD1 might be the D (6 bases). Germline-derived CDR1 and CDR2 are SGHKS and YYEKEE (reference sequence). The CDR3 loop spans 17 amino acids. V was cut by 4 bases and J by 5 bases, with 22 bases left in between. The full variable domain, its missing parts supplied by reference TRBV5-5 and TRBJ2-1, is DAGVTQSPTHLIKTRGQQVTLRCSPISGHKSVSWYQQVLGQGPQFIFQYYEKEERGRGNFPDRFSARQFPNYSSELNVNALLLGDSALYLCASSGGLGREMDNEQFFGPGTRLTVL.

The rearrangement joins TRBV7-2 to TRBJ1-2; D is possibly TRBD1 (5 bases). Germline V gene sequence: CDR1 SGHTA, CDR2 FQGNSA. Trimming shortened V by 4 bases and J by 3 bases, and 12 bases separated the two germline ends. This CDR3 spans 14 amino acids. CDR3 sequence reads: CASSSIRADYGYTF. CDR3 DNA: TGTGCCAGCAGCTCTATCAGGGCGGACTATGGCTACACCTTC.

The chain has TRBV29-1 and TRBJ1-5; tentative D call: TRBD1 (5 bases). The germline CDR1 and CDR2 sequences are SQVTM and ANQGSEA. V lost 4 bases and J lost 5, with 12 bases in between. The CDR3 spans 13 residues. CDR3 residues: CSVGRGPDQPQHF. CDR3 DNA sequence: TGCAGCGTTGGGAGGGGTCCGGATCAGCCCCAGCATTTT. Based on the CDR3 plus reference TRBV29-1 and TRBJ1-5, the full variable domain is SAVISQKPSRDICQRGTSLTIQCQVDSQVTMMFWYRQQPGQSLTLIATANQGSEATYESGFVIDKFPISRPNLTFSTLTVSNMSPEDSSIYLCSVGRGPDQPQHFGDGTRLSIL.

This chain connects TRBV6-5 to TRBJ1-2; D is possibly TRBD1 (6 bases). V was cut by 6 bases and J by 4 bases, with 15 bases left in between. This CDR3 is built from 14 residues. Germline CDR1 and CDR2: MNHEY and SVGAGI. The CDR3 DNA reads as TGTGCCAGCAGCATCGACAGGTCTCTCTATGGCTACACCTTC. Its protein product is CASSIDRSLYGYTF.

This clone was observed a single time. The CDR3 bases are TGCGCCAGCAGCTTGGCCGTGGGGCGCGACACTGAAGCTTTCTTT. As protein: CASSLAVGRDTEAFF. The genes are TRBV5-1 and TRBJ1-1; D is perhaps TRBD1 (5 bases). Trimming left V 0 bases short and J 3 bases short, with 12 bases between. The CDR3 is 15 amino acids. Germline V gives CDR1 SGHRS, CDR2 YFSETQ.

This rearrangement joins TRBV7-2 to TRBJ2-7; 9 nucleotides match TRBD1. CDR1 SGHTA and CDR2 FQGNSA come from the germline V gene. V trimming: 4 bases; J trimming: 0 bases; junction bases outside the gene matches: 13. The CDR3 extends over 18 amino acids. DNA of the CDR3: TGTGCCAGCAGCTCCCAACTGCCCGGACAGGGGAGCTCCTACGAGCAGTACTTC. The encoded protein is CASSSQLPGQGSSYEQYF.

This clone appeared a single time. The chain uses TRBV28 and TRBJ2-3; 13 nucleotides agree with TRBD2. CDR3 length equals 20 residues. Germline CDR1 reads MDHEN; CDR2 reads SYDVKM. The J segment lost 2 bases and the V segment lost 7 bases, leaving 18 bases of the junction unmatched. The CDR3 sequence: CASTEGPVPGLAGPTDTQYF. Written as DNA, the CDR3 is TGTGCCAGCACCGAAGGTCCCGTCCCGGGACTAGCGGGGCCCACAGATACGCAGTATTTT.

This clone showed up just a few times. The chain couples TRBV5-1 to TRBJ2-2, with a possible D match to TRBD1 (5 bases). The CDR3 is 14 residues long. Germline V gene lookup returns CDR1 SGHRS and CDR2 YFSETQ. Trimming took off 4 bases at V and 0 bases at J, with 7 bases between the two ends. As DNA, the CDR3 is TGCGCCAGCAGCCCAGGGCCGAACACCGGGGAGCTGTTTTTT. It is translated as CASSPGPNTGELFF.

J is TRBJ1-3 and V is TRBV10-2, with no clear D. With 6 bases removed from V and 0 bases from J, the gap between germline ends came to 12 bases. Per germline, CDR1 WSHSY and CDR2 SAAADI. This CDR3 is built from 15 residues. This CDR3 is CASRETGSSGNTIYF. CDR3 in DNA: TGCGCCAGCAGGGAGACCGGGTCCTCTGGAAACACCATATATTTT.

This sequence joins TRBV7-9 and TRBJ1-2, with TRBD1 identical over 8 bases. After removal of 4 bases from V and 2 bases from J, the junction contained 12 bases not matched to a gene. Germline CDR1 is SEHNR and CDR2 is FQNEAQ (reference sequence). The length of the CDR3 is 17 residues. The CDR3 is CASSSFGQGGPNYGYTF. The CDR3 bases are TGTGCCAGCAGCTCGTTCGGACAGGGCGGCCCAAACTATGGCTACACCTTC.

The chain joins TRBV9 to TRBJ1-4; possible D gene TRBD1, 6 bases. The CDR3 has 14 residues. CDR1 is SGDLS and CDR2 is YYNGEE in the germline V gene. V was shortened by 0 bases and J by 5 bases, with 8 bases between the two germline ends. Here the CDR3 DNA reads TGTGCCAGCAGCGTAGCAGGGGCAAATGAAAAACTGTTTTTT. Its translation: CASSVAGANEKLFF.

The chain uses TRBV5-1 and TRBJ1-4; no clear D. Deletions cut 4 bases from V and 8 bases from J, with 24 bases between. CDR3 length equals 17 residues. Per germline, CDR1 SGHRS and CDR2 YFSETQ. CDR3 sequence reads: CASSTGVRREAQEKLFF. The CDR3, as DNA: TGCGCCAGCAGCACCGGGGTGCGGAGGGAGGCGCAAGAAAAACTGTTTTTT.

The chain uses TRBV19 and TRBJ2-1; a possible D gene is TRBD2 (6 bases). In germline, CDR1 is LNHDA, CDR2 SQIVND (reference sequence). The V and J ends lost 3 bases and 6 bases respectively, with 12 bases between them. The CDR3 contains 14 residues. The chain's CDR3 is CASSIPGDGNEQFF. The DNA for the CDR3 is TGTGCCAGTAGTATTCCGGGAGACGGCAATGAGCAGTTCTTC.

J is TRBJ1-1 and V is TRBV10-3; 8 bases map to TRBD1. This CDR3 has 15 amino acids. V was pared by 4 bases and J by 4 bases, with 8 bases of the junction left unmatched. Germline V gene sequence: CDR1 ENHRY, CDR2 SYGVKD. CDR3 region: CAISASSGQGTEAFF. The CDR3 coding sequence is TGTGCCATCAGTGCCTCCTCAGGACAGGGCACTGAAGCTTTCTTT.

Here the CDR3 DNA reads TGTGCCACCGGGAGGGCTAGCGGAAAACAAGAGACCCAGTACTTC. Residues: CATGRASGKQETQYF. The rearrangement links TRBV15 to TRBJ2-5; 7 bases line up with TRBD2. The CDR3 extends over 15 amino acids. Trimming removed 8 bases from V and 2 bases from J; junction bases left unmatched: 11. CDR1 is LNHNV, CDR2 YYDKDF, per germline (reference sequence).

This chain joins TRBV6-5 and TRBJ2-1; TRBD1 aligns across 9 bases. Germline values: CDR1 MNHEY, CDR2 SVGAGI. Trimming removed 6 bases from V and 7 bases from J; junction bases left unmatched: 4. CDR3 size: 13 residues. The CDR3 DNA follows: TGTGCCAGCAGCAGGACAGGGGTAAATGAGCAGTTCTTC. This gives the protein CASSRTGVNEQFF.